Shown below are 24 T cell receptor beta chains from a single sample sequenced in a study of neurological immune-mediated disorders. TCRdb used MiXCR to reprocess the 5' RACE reads, holding one entry per CDR3 protein. The profile covers tens of thousands of distinct CDR3 sequences, with approximately 3.8% appearing a single time and around 1.5% taken by the ten largest. Sequences were obtained from PBMCs. The receptors were gathered from a man aged 30 to 39 with multiple sclerosis.

This clonotype came up many times. This chain uses TRBV29-1 with TRBJ2-1, with TRBD2 matching over 7 bases. The CDR3 covers 13 residues. The V gene's germline CDR1 is SQVTM and CDR2 ANQGSEA. Losses at the gene ends were 7 bases for V and 3 bases for J; bases not matched to a gene: 6. Here the CDR3 DNA reads TGCAGCGCCTCCGGGACTAACTACAATGAGCAGTTCTTC. It encodes CSASGTNYNEQFF.

This clonotype was seen at least ten times. V and J are TRBV7-9 and TRBJ2-3; the D gene is possibly TRBD1 (7 bases). There are 15 residues in the CDR3. Trimming shortened V by 2 bases and J by 4 bases, and 13 bases separated the two germline ends. Germline values: CDR1 SEHNR, CDR2 FQNEAQ (reference sequence). The CDR3 nucleotides are TGTGCCAGCAGCTTACCCCAGGGGGGCGCAGATACGCAGTATTTT. This encodes CASSLPQGGADTQYF.

This clonotype was counted at least ten times. Its ends do not fully match the called genes, so a read error is possible. The J gene is TRBJ1-6, the V gene TRBV3-1; D is undetermined. Germline V gene sequence: CDR1 LGHDT, CDR2 YNNKEL (reference sequence). The CDR3 has 12 amino acids. The CDR3 nucleotides are TGTGCCAGCAGCCAAGAGAGTTCACCCCTCAACTTT. Translated: CASSQESSPLNF.

This clonotype showed up many times. The chain recombines TRBV3-1 with TRBJ2-1; 12 bases line up with TRBD2. CDR1 LGHDT and CDR2 YNNKEL come from the germline V gene (reference sequence). This CDR3 region has 18 residues. The ends lost 3 bases at V and 8 bases at J; junction bases unmatched: 14. The CDR3 here is CASSQTSGGRYAADEQFF. The DNA for the CDR3 is TGTGCCAGCAGCCAGACTAGCGGGGGCCGCTACGCCGCGGATGAGCAGTTCTTC.

This clonotype showed up many times. V and J are TRBV7-2 and TRBJ2-2, with D unclear. Looked up from germline, CDR1 is SGHTA and CDR2 is FQGNSA. Trimming took off 0 bases at V and 7 bases at J, with 3 bases between the two ends. This CDR3 contains 12 residues. CDR3 amino acids: CASSLALGELFF. The CDR3 DNA reads as TGTGCCAGCAGCTTAGCGCTCGGGGAGCTGTTTTTT.

The count of this clonotype is one. With a much larger clone just one base away, this may be a read error. The genes are TRBV11-2 and TRBJ2-1; TRBD1 or TRBD2 may be the D gene (6 bases each). With 5 bases removed from V and 7 bases from J, the gap between germline ends came to 12 bases. Germline V CDR1 and CDR2: SGHAT, FQNNGV. The CDR3 contains 13 residues. As DNA, the CDR3 is TGTGCCAGCAGCGGGGAAGGGGGGAATGAGCAGTTCTTC. Translating it yields CASSGEGGNEQFF.

This clonotype has at least ten counts. V usage is TRBV20-1 and J usage is TRBJ1-2; 7 nucleotides match TRBD1. The CDR3 is made up of 13 amino acids. Germline loops: CDR1 DFQATT, CDR2 SNEGSKA (reference sequence). Unmatched junction bases numbered 10, after V lost 5 bases and J lost 7 bases. CDR3 loop: CSAPQQGTGGYTF. The CDR3 DNA sequence: TGCAGTGCTCCGCAACAGGGGACTGGTGGCTACACCTTC.

The chain employs TRBV7-2 and TRBJ1-1; TRBD1 matches 9 bases. The CDR3 extends over 13 amino acids. Germline V gene lookup returns CDR1 SGHTA and CDR2 FQGNSA. With V trimmed by 6 bases and J by 7 bases, 6 bases remained unmatched. The CDR3 nucleotides are TGTGCCAGCAGAGGGACAGGGACCTATGAAGCTTTCTTT. It encodes CASRGTGTYEAFF.

This clonotype was seen many times. The chain employs TRBV20-1 and TRBJ2-2, with D perhaps TRBD2 (6 bases). The ends were cut back, 3 bases at V and 1 base at J, with 12 bases in the middle. This CDR3 region has 15 residues. CDR1 is DFQATT and CDR2 is SNEGSKA in the germline V gene (reference sequence). The CDR3 reads CSASTRGGNTGELFF. For the CDR3, the DNA is TGCAGTGCTAGTACGCGGGGTGGGAACACCGGGGAGCTGTTTTTT.

This clonotype was observed many times. V gene TRBV7-2 combines with J gene TRBJ2-1; 8 positions match TRBD2. J lost 10 bases, V lost 3 bases, and 11 bases had no gene match. The germline CDR1 and CDR2 sequences are SGHTA and FQGNSA. The CDR3 consists of 15 residues. The CDR3 loop reads CASSFLGGLAGEQFF. CDR3 bases: TGTGCCAGCAGCTTTCTCGGTGGACTAGCAGGGGAGCAGTTCTTC.

This clonotype was picked up many times. The chain combines TRBV3-1 with TRBJ1-2; D unclear. Trimming removed 3 bases from V and 4 bases from J, with 18 bases in between. This CDR3 region has 16 residues. The germline V gene has CDR1 LGHDT and CDR2 YNNKEL (reference sequence). Here the CDR3 DNA reads TGTGCCAGCAGCCACGTTACTGAGGGCACTCCCTATGGCTACACCTTC. Protein sequence: CASSHVTEGTPYGYTF.

The chain employs TRBV10-3 and TRBJ2-7, with 9 bases lining up with TRBD1. With 2 bases clipped from V and 5 bases from J, the junction kept 7 bases outside the gene matches. Germline V gene lookup returns CDR1 ENHRY and CDR2 SYGVKD. The CDR3 spans 15 residues. The CDR3 loop is CAISETGQGYHEQYF. The CDR3 nucleotides read TGTGCCATCAGTGAGACCGGACAGGGGTACCACGAGCAGTACTTC.

This clonotype was detected many times. CDR3: CASRDGQGGADTQYF. The CDR3 nucleotides are TGTGCCAGCAGGGATGGACAGGGTGGGGCAGATACGCAGTATTTT. The chain employs TRBV7-3 and TRBJ2-3; 8 bases are shared with TRBD1. The germline gives CDR1 SGHTA, CDR2 FQGTGA. The CDR3 loop spans 15 amino acids. Losses at the gene ends were 6 bases for V and 4 bases for J; bases not matched to a gene: 9. The whole variable domain, remainder taken from reference TRBV7-3 and TRBJ2-3, is GAGVSQTPSNKVTEKGKYVELRCDPISGHTALYWYRQSLGQGPEFLIYFQGTGAADDSGLPNDRFFAVRPEGSVSTLKIQRTERGDSAVYLCASRDGQGGADTQYFGPGTRLTVL.

This clonotype was counted ten times or more. The chain joins TRBV7-9 to TRBJ1-5; perhaps TRBD1 as D (6 bases). V lost 5 bases and J lost 7, with 15 bases in between. CDR3 length: 14 residues. The V gene's germline CDR1 is SEHNR and CDR2 FQNEAQ (reference sequence). In nucleotides, the CDR3 is TGTGCCAGCAGCCATGTGGGACAAGGGCAGCCCCAGCATTTT. It encodes CASSHVGQGQPQHF.

V usage is TRBV6-1 and J usage is TRBJ1-1, with a weak D call TRBD1 (5 bases). The CDR3 is made up of 14 amino acids. V was pared by 8 bases and J by 0 bases, with 13 bases between. CDR1 is MNHNS and CDR2 is SASEGT in the germline V gene. The CDR3 region is CASGDGVMNTEAFF. The CDR3 DNA follows: TGTGCCAGCGGGGACGGTGTCATGAACACTGAAGCTTTCTTT.

This clonotype has a count of ten or more. The rearrangement links TRBV29-1 to TRBJ1-2; 8 bases map to TRBD1. The germline gives CDR1 SQVTM, CDR2 ANQGSEA. The CDR3 loop spans 12 amino acids. Germline trimming cut 3 bases from V and 6 bases from J; bases unmatched to any gene: 3. CDR3 loop: CSVDTGGNGYTF. The CDR3 DNA is TGCAGCGTTGACACAGGGGGGAATGGCTACACCTTC.

This clonotype was detected many times. The chain carries TRBV5-8 and TRBJ1-5; D is undetermined. The V gene lost 4 bases and the J gene lost 4 bases, with 9 bases spanning the gap. Looked up from germline, CDR1 is SGHTS and CDR2 is YDEGEE. The CDR3 is made up of 13 amino acids. The CDR3 loop reads CASSQTWNQPQHF. The CDR3 DNA follows: TGTGCCAGCAGCCAAACCTGGAATCAGCCCCAGCATTTT.

This clonotype was seen ten or more times. This chain uses TRBV7-9 with TRBJ2-1; a possible D gene is TRBD1 (6 bases). CDR3 length equals 18 residues. The V gene lost 2 bases and the J gene lost 5 bases, with 22 bases spanning the gap. Germline assignment: CDR1 SEHNR and CDR2 FQNEAQ (reference sequence). CDR3 in amino acids: CASSLLGLGWDTHNEQFF. The CDR3 DNA sequence: TGTGCCAGCAGCTTATTGGGCCTCGGATGGGACACCCACAATGAGCAGTTCTTC.

This clonotype was counted ten times or more. The gene calls are TRBV10-3 and TRBJ2-3; no reliable D call. Trimming removed 0 bases at V and 6 bases at J, with 7 bases between. Germline CDR1 ENHRY, CDR2 SYGVKD. CDR3 length: 13 amino acids. In DNA, the CDR3 is TGTGCCATCAGTGAGTCTCCGACGGATACGCAGTATTTT. Protein: CAISESPTDTQYF.

In this sample, this clonotype turned up many times. Germline and junction disagree at one end, which may indicate a read error. V usage is TRBV2 and J usage is TRBJ2-1; 12 bases line up with TRBD1. The CDR3 extends over 15 amino acids. The germline V gene encodes CDR1 SNHLY and CDR2 FYNNEI. CDR3 region: CASSEGGTGGAEQFF. The CDR3 bases are TGTGCCAGCAGCGAAGGTGGGACAGGGGGCGCTGAGCAGTTCTTC. Full variable domain (remainder filled in from reference TRBV2 and TRBJ2-1): EPEVTQTPSHQVTQMGQEVILRCVPISNHLYFYWYRQILGQKVEFLVSFYNNEISEKSEIFDDQFSVERPDGSNFTLKIRSTKLEDSAMYFCASSEGGTGGAEQFFGPGTRLTVL.

This clonotype came up many times. The V and J genes are TRBV5-1 and TRBJ1-1, with D perhaps TRBD1 (5 bases). Germline V gives CDR1 SGHRS, CDR2 YFSETQ. This CDR3 comprises 14 residues. Trimming pared 1 base from V and 4 bases from J, leaving 11 bases between. The CDR3 reads CASSLWGVRTEAFF. The CDR3 region has the DNA TGCGCCAGCAGCTTGTGGGGGGTCCGCACTGAAGCTTTCTTT.

This clonotype was seen repeatedly, ten times or more. CDR3 in DNA: TGTGCCAGCATCACTTCGTATGGGGGGGGGACTGAAGCTTTCTTT. Its translation is CASITSYGGGTEAFF. This chain links TRBV7-9 with TRBJ1-1, with D perhaps matching TRBD1 (5 bases). In germline, CDR1 is SEHNR, CDR2 FQNEAQ (reference sequence). The CDR3 sequence is 15 residues long. V lost 7 bases to trimming and J lost 5 bases, with 20 bases between them.

This clonotype has at least ten counts. The chain employs TRBV29-1 and TRBJ2-7; 10 positions match TRBD1. J was trimmed by 6 bases and V by 1 base; bases with no gene match: 9. The length of the CDR3 is 15 residues. The germline CDR1 and CDR2 sequences are SQVTM and ANQGSEA. The chain's CDR3 is CSVEGTGGVTFEQYF. The CDR3 bases are TGCAGCGTTGAAGGGACAGGGGGTGTCACTTTCGAGCAGTACTTC.

The chain's CDR3 is CASSQEEGAGNYGYTF. The CDR3 DNA reads as TGTGCCAGCAGCCAAGAGGAGGGGGCTGGAAACTATGGCTACACCTTC. The V call is TRBV4-2, the J call TRBJ1-2, with 7 bases lining up with TRBD1. The CDR3 has 16 residues. V was clipped by 0 bases and J by 2 bases; unmatched bases: 6. Germline assignment: CDR1 LGHNA and CDR2 YNFKEQ.